Below, 32 T cell receptor beta chains from the same sample are listed, as sequenced in a study of shared clonotypes between healthy human individuals. Produced via immunoSEQ multiplex PCR; TCRdb's table is partial and in-frame only. The sample holds a few million clones; around nine tenths are singletons and the top ten take over 0.12%. Sequencing input: naive CD4+ T cells sorted from blood. The sample's subset: CD45RA+ positively selected. The origin of the receptors is a man aged 18 to 35 in good health.

As regards this clone: Other DNA sequences of this sample code for an identical CDR3. This chain joins TRBV6-5 and TRBJ1-1; 8 positions agree with TRBD1. CDR3 length: 13 residues. J was trimmed by 4 bases and V by 6 bases; bases with no gene match: 4. The germline gives CDR1 MNHEY, CDR2 SVGAGI. The CDR3 here is CASSRQGSTEAFF. The CDR3 DNA reads TGTGCCAGCAGCCGACAGGGGAGCACTGAAGCTTTCTTT.

The chain uses TRBV10-3 and TRBJ1-3; D ambiguous. Germline CDR1 is ENHRY and CDR2 is SYGVKD. The CDR3 contains 18 residues. The V gene lost 0 bases and the J gene lost 0 bases, with 15 bases spanning the gap. The CDR3 DNA is TGTGCCATCAGTGAGTCGATCGGCGGTTCCAGCTCTGGAAACACCATATATTTT. Its translation is CAISESIGGSSSGNTIYF.

The chain links TRBV4-1 to TRBJ2-4, with 10 bases fitting TRBD2. Germline CDR1 MGHRA, CDR2 YSYEKL. The CDR3 runs 15 residues. With V trimmed by 5 bases and J by 6 bases, 7 bases remained unmatched. The CDR3 DNA is TGCGCCAGCAGCTCCCTAGCGGGAGTGGCAAACATTCAGTACTTC. Its protein is CASSSLAGVANIQYF.

The rearrangement uses TRBV7-2 and TRBJ2-5; D could derive from TRBD1 or TRBD2 (6 bases each). The CDR3 has 13 residues. V was shortened by 5 bases and J by 5 bases, with 12 bases between the two germline ends. Germline V CDR1 and CDR2: SGHTA, FQGNSA. CDR3 sequence reads: CASSVEGGETQYF. The CDR3 nucleotides are TGTGCCAGCAGCGTAGAGGGGGGTGAGACCCAGTACTTC.

The rearrangement links TRBV11-2 to TRBJ2-1; D possibly corresponds to TRBD1 (6 bases). The CDR3 covers 15 residues. The V end was cut by 0 bases, the J end by 9 bases, with 15 bases between. Germline V CDR1 and CDR2: SGHAT, FQNNGV. The CDR3 sequence is CASSLDIGQFSEQFF. CDR3 DNA: TGTGCCAGCAGCTTAGATATAGGACAGTTTTCTGAGCAGTTCTTC.

V is TRBV30 and J is TRBJ2-6; 7 nucleotides line up with TRBD1. After removal of 3 bases from V and 2 bases from J, the junction contained 10 bases not matched to a gene. The CDR3 contains 17 residues. The germline V gene has CDR1 GTSNPN and CDR2 SVGIG (reference sequence). In DNA, the CDR3 is TGTGCCTGGAGCCAGAGACCCGACAGGGCTGGGGCCAACGTCCTGACTTTC. Protein: CAWSQRPDRAGANVLTF.

The chain links TRBV27 to TRBJ2-7; D not certain. The CDR3 spans 15 residues. The V gene's germline CDR1 is MNHEY and CDR2 SMNVEV (reference sequence). The germline V and J ends were trimmed by 3 bases and 5 bases, with 17 bases remaining between them. The CDR3 protein is CASSFLQGSSHEQYF. The CDR3 coding sequence is TGTGCCAGCAGTTTCCTCCAAGGCAGCTCGCACGAGCAGTACTTC.

The V and J genes are TRBV7-3 and TRBJ1-1; D remains unclear. Looked up from germline, CDR1 is SGHTA and CDR2 is FQGTGA. CDR3 length equals 16 residues. Trimming took 0 bases from V and 3 from J, leaving 14 bases between them. The CDR3 region has the DNA TGTGCCAGCAGCTTAACCCTACGGGGTAGGGACACTGAAGCTTTCTTT. Translated: CASSLTLRGRDTEAFF.

V is TRBV2 and J is TRBJ1-4; TRBD1 aligns across 7 bases. The CDR3 totals 16 residues. Looked up from germline, CDR1 is SNHLY and CDR2 is FYNNEI. The trim removed 7 bases at V and 1 base at J, leaving 9 bases unmatched. The CDR3 DNA is TGTGCCAGCACCGACAGGGCTGGAGAAACTAATGAAAAACTGTTTTTT. It is translated as CASTDRAGETNEKLFF.

The chain couples TRBV9 to TRBJ1-2; possible D gene TRBD1, 5 bases. The V end was cut by 4 bases, the J end by 4 bases, with 11 bases between. The CDR3 loop spans 13 amino acids. Looked up from germline, CDR1 is SGDLS and CDR2 is YYNGEE. CDR3 DNA sequence: TGTGCCAGCAGCCTCGGGGGGACCTATGGCTACACCTTC. This gives the protein CASSLGGTYGYTF.

The gene calls are TRBV7-2 and TRBJ1-6, with D hard to call. The V end was cut by 0 bases, the J end by 3 bases, with 3 bases between. Germline V gene lookup returns CDR1 SGHTA and CDR2 FQGNSA. This CDR3 comprises 14 residues. The CDR3 sequence: CASSLADYNSPLHF. The CDR3 DNA follows: TGTGCCAGCAGCTTAGCGGACTATAATTCACCCCTCCACTTT.

This chain connects TRBV6-5 to TRBJ1-1; D is possibly TRBD1 (6 bases). Trimming cost V 8 bases and J 7 bases, with 23 bases left between them. The CDR3 consists of 15 residues. Per the germline V gene, CDR1 is MNHEY and CDR2 is SVGAGI. The CDR3 DNA reads as TGTGCCAGCGGGTGGGCAGGGGTCCGGGTTCGTGAAGCTTTCTTT. It specifies CASGWAGVRVREAFF.

The genes are TRBV5-4 and TRBJ1-2; D is uncertain. There are 15 residues in the CDR3. Germline CDR1 SGHNT, CDR2 YYREEE (reference sequence). The ends were cut back, 0 bases at V and 5 bases at J, with 14 bases in the middle. Here the CDR3 DNA reads TGTGCCAGCAGCTTGGCTCCCGTCTCGGGATATGGCTACACCTTC. Amino acid sequence: CASSLAPVSGYGYTF.

The table lists this clone with a count of one. V is TRBV12-5 and J is TRBJ1-1; unclear D gene. The CDR3 contains 14 residues. In germline, CDR1 is LGHNT, CDR2 FRNRAP. Trimming took off 7 bases at V and 2 bases at J, with 14 bases between the two ends. CDR3 region: CASALAETNTEAFF. Written as DNA, the CDR3 is TGTGCTAGTGCCCTGGCAGAGACCAACACTGAAGCTTTCTTT.

The chain joins TRBV7-8 to TRBJ1-6, with 7 bases aligning to TRBD1. This CDR3 spans 17 amino acids. Looked up from germline, CDR1 is SGHVS and CDR2 is FQNEAQ. V shed 1 base, J shed 0 bases, and the junction held 3 bases outside the gene matches. The CDR3 DNA follows: TGTGCCAGCAGCTTAGAGACAGGGAGCTCCTATAATTCACCCCTCCACTTT. This sequence encodes CASSLETGSSYNSPLHF.

This clone has a single count. The chain links TRBV28 to TRBJ1-2; D unresolved. This CDR3 is 14 amino acids long. Germline V gene lookup returns CDR1 MDHEN and CDR2 SYDVKM. The V and J ends lost 7 bases and 1 base respectively, with 13 bases between them. In DNA, the CDR3 is TGTGCCAGCAAAGAAGGAGGCGATAACTATGGCTACACCTTC. Encoded protein: CASKEGGDNYGYTF.

The chain uses TRBV9 and TRBJ1-4; D uncertain. V lost 0 bases and J lost 6, with 12 bases in between. CDR1 SGDLS and CDR2 YYNGEE come from the germline V gene. The CDR3 sequence is 15 residues long. Here the CDR3 DNA reads TGTGCCAGCAGCGTAGGGTCCTGGGAAGATGAAAAACTGTTTTTT. It translates to CASSVGSWEDEKLFF.

V usage is TRBV6-5 and J usage is TRBJ2-2; no firm D call. CDR3 length: 16 amino acids. V was cut by 0 bases and J by 4 bases, with 12 bases left in between. CDR1 and CDR2 (germline): MNHEY, SVGAGI. CDR3 in DNA: TGTGCCAGCAGTTACTCTCCCTCGGTGAGCACCGGGGAGCTGTTTTTT. Its translation is CASSYSPSVSTGELFF.

V and J are TRBV5-4 and TRBJ2-3; TRBD1 matches 10 bases. The junction had 2 bases not matched to a gene; V was cut back by 4 bases and J by 0 bases. The CDR3 runs to 15 residues. Per germline, CDR1 SGHNT and CDR2 YYREEE (reference sequence). In DNA form, the CDR3 reads TGTGCCAGCAGCAAGGGACAGGGGAGCACAGATACGCAGTATTTT. It yields the protein CASSKGQGSTDTQYF.

The genes are TRBV6-1 and TRBJ2-5; D ambiguous. The DNA end is a closer match to TRBJ2-7, so the J assignment may be wrong. Per the germline V gene, CDR1 is MNHNS and CDR2 is SASEGT. The CDR3 covers 13 residues. The CDR3, as DNA: TGTGCCAGCAGTGTGCTCAGCTTATACGAGCAGTACTTC. The encoded protein is CASSVLSLYEQYF.

A single count supports this clone. The rearrangement links TRBV19 to TRBJ2-7; D gene uncertain. Trimming cost V 6 bases and J 1 base, with 13 bases left between them. The CDR3 extends over 14 amino acids. Germline assignment: CDR1 LNHDA and CDR2 SQIVND (reference sequence). CDR3 DNA sequence: TGTGCCAGTAGCGACGATAAGAGTTCCTACGAGCAGTACTTC. Amino acids: CASSDDKSSYEQYF.

The chain uses TRBV6-4 and TRBJ2-6; D is unresolved. The CDR3 sequence is 15 residues long. The V end lost 8 bases, the J end lost 0 bases, and 11 bases lay between the germline ends. Germline lookup yields CDR1 MRHNA and CDR2 SNTAGT. In DNA form, the CDR3 reads TGTGCCAGCCGCTACAGTGACTCTGGGGCCAACGTCCTGACTTTC. Residues: CASRYSDSGANVLTF.

The chain's CDR3 is CASSSLTGLNNYYGYTF. The CDR3 DNA reads TGTGCCAGCAGTTCCCTGACAGGTTTGAATAATTACTATGGCTACACCTTC. The chain recombines TRBV28 with TRBJ1-2; tentatively, D is TRBD1 (6 bases). CDR1 MDHEN and CDR2 SYDVKM come from the germline V gene. V dropped 4 bases and J dropped 3 bases, with 21 bases sitting between them. The CDR3 loop spans 17 amino acids.

CDR3 sequence: CAWARTYEQYF. CDR3 in DNA: TGTGCCTGGGCACGGACCTACGAGCAGTACTTC. This rearrangement joins TRBV30 to TRBJ2-7, with D uncertain. CDR1 is GTSNPN and CDR2 is SVGIG in the germline V gene (reference sequence). The CDR3 contains 11 residues. Trimming shortened V by 5 bases and J by 2 bases, and 7 bases separated the two germline ends.

This chain links TRBV5-4 with TRBJ2-1; TRBD1 agrees at 7 bases. The CDR3 runs to 12 residues. Trimming cost V 4 bases and J 7 bases; bases outside gene matches: 2. The germline gives CDR1 SGHNT, CDR2 YYREEE (reference sequence). As DNA, the CDR3 is TGTGCCAGCAGCGTGGACAGGAATGAGCAGTTCTTC. Amino acids: CASSVDRNEQFF.

The chain carries TRBV7-9 and TRBJ1-6, with TRBD1 matching 7 bases. The V and J ends lost 5 bases and 7 bases, in that order; junction bases with no gene match: 8. The CDR3 runs to 15 residues. Germline CDR1 and CDR2: SEHNR and FQNEAQ (reference sequence). CDR3 protein: CASSPRQGSNSPLHF. The CDR3 DNA reads TGTGCCAGCAGCCCCCGACAGGGCTCCAATTCACCCCTCCACTTT.

The sample holds one count of this clone. This CDR3 is also generated by other DNA sequences in the sample. The chain has TRBV11-2 and TRBJ2-7, with unresolved D. Germline values: CDR1 SGHAT, CDR2 FQNNGV. This CDR3 has 12 amino acids. The V and J ends lost 4 bases and 0 bases respectively, with 4 bases between them. The CDR3 coding sequence is TGTGCCAGCAGCTCTCTCTCCTACGAGCAGTACTTC. This sequence encodes CASSSLSYEQYF.

V is TRBV5-4 and J is TRBJ2-7; the D gene is possibly TRBD1 (5 bases). This CDR3 comprises 15 residues. Germline CDR1 and CDR2: SGHNT and YYREEE (reference sequence). V was pared by 4 bases and J by 3 bases, with 17 bases between. The CDR3 DNA reads as TGTGCCAGCAGCCAAGACAGCCCCCCCATCTACGAGCAGTACTTC. It yields the protein CASSQDSPPIYEQYF.

J is TRBJ1-3 and V is TRBV21-1. TRBV21-1 is a documented pseudogene. The CDR3 is 14 amino acids. CDR3 loop: CASSSQSSGNTIYF. CDR3 DNA: TGTGCCAGCAGTTCCCAAAGCTCTGGAAACACCATATATTTT.

The chain is built from TRBV6-1 and TRBJ1-5; D is possibly TRBD1 (6 bases). This CDR3 has 13 amino acids. Germline-derived CDR1 and CDR2 are MNHNS and SASEGT. Trimming shortened V by 7 bases and J by 7 bases, and 14 bases separated the two germline ends. CDR3 loop: CASTGKQGQPQHF. The CDR3 DNA reads as TGTGCCAGCACAGGGAAACAGGGACAGCCCCAGCATTTT.

The chain uses TRBV11-3 and TRBJ2-1; TRBD2 matches 11 bases. CDR1 is SGHNT, CDR2 YENEEA, per germline. Trimming cost V 1 base and J 5 bases; bases outside gene matches: 10. The CDR3 totals 18 residues. The CDR3 DNA sequence: TGTGCCAGCAGCTTAGGAGGATGGGGGACTAGCGGCAACAATGAGCAGTTCTTC. This translates into CASSLGGWGTSGNNEQFF.

CDR3 nucleotides: TGTGCCAGTAGTATAGGCAGGGGGAACACTGAAGCTTTCTTT. This sequence encodes CASSIGRGNTEAFF. The chain is built from TRBV19 and TRBJ1-1; a possible D gene is TRBD1 (6 bases). The ends were cut back, 1 base at V and 1 base at J, with 7 bases in the middle. This CDR3 comprises 14 residues. Germline loops: CDR1 LNHDA, CDR2 SQIVND (reference sequence).